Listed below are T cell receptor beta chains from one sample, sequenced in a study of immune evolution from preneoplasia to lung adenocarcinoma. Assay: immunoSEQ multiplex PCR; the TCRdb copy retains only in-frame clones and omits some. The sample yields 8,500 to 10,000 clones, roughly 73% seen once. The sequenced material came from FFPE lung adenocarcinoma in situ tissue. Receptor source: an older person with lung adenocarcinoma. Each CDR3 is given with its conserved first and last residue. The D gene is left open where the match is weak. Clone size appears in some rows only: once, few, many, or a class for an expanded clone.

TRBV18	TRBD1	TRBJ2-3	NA	TGTGCCAGCTCAGACACAGTGGGACAGAGGACAGATACGCAGTATTTT	CASSDTVGQRTDTQYF
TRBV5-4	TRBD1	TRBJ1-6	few	TGTGCCAGCAGCCTCGGGACAGCACTCTCACCCCTCCACTTT	CASSLGTALSPLHF
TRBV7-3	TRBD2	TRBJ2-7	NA	TGTGCCAGCAGCCTCGGGGGGATCGCGAGTGAGCAGTACTTC	CASSLGGIASEQYF
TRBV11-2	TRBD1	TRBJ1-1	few	TGTGCCAGCAGTCCCCAGGGGGCGAAGGCTTTCTTT	CASSPQGAKAFF
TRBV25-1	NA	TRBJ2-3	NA	TGTGCCAGCGTCCCGGGGGAAACCTACACAGATACGCAGTATTTT	CASVPGETYTDTQYF
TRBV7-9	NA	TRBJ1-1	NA	TGTGCCAGCAGCTCCCGGGTGGGGGACACTGAAGCTTTCTTT	CASSSRVGDTEAFF
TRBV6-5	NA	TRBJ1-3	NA	TGTGCCAGCAGTTACGGAGGACAGACCTCTGGAAACACCATATATTTT	CASSYGGQTSGNTIYF
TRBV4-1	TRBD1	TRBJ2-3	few	TGCGCCAGCAGCCAAGAGTCATCGACAGGGGGCGCAGATACGCAGTATTTT	CASSQESSTGGADTQYF
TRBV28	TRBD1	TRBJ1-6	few	TGTGCCAGCAGTCCCCTTGGACAGGGGGATTCACCCCTCCACTTT	CASSPLGQGDSPLHF
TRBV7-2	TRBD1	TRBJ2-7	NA	TGTGCCAGCAGCTCATCGGGACAGTTGGTCTTCGAGCAGTACTTC	CASSSSGQLVFEQYF
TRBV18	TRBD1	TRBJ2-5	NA	TGTGCCAGCTCATCAGCGAAGGGGGCGGAAGAGACCCAGTACTTC	CASSSAKGAEETQYF
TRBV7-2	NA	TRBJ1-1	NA	TGTGCCAGCAGCTTAGGGGGGGGATTCGAAGCTTTCTTT	CASSLGGGFEAFF
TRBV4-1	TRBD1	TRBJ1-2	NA	TGCGCCAGCAGCCAAGTATTACACAGGGGTGGAGGCTACACCTTC	CASSQVLHRGGGYTF
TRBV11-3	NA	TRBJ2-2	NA	TGTGCCAGCAGCTTAGATTCCGGACAGAACATCGGGGAGCTGTTTTTT	CASSLDSGQNIGELFF
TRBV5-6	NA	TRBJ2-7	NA	TGTGCCAGCAGGAAAGACCAGATATATCCCTACGAGCAGTACTTC	CASRKDQIYPYEQYF
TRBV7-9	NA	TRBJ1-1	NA	TGTGCCAGCAGCCTTGGCAGCTGGGATCTTCCTCTTGAAGCTTTCTTT	CASSLGSWDLPLEAFF